Each of the 5 T cell receptor beta chains below was sequenced from the same sample in a study of blood T cells in healthy people across ages. Alongside a J-beta primer mix, a sample-barcoded 5' primer served in a second PCR lasting about 7 to 12 cycles. TCRdb recomputed calls from the 5' RACE reads with MiXCR, one row per CDR3 protein. The table shows 540,000 or so distinct CDR3 sequences, with around half occurring only once. The specimen was blood. The source of these receptors is an elderly man in good health.

To note about this clonotype: A single base separates this from a much larger clone, so it may be a read error. This chain links TRBV6-5 with TRBJ2-5; D remains unclear. Trimming cost V 5 bases and J 2 bases, with 9 bases left between them. CDR1 and CDR2 from the germline V gene are MNHEY and SVGAGI. This CDR3 spans 13 amino acids. CDR3 residues: CASSEQEQETQYF. The CDR3 DNA sequence: TGTGCCAGCAGTGAGCAGGAACAAGAGACCCAGTACTTC.

The chain employs TRBV15 and TRBJ2-1; 7 nucleotides align to TRBD2. Germline CDR1 is LNHNV and CDR2 is YYDKDF (reference sequence). Trimming took 5 bases from V and 6 from J; bases not matched to a gene: 13. The CDR3 totals 16 residues. In nucleotides, the CDR3 is TGTGCCACCAGCCGGGGGAGGGTCCGATTTGGCAATGAGCAGTTCTTC. Its protein is CATSRGRVRFGNEQFF.

This clonotype was counted once. V usage is TRBV20-1 and J usage is TRBJ2-3; 9 bases are shared with TRBD2. The CDR3 loop spans 17 amino acids. Per the germline V gene, CDR1 is DFQATT and CDR2 is SNEGSKA (reference sequence). Trimming at V came to 2 bases and at J to 0 bases, leaving 9 bases not matched to a gene. The CDR3 nucleotides are TGCAGTGCTAGACTTCTAGCGGGGATTTCTAGCACAGATACGCAGTATTTT. This sequence encodes CSARLLAGISSTDTQYF.

This clonotype occurred a few times. This sequence joins TRBV7-2 and TRBJ1-1, with a possible D match to TRBD1 (5 bases). Per the germline V gene, CDR1 is SGHTA and CDR2 is FQGNSA. This CDR3 comprises 16 residues. The ends were cut back, 2 bases at V and 1 base at J, with 14 bases in the middle. CDR3 sequence: CASSLSSGTGNTEAFF. CDR3 sequence (DNA): TGTGCCAGCAGCTTATCAAGTGGGACGGGGAACACTGAAGCTTTCTTT.

This sequence joins TRBV20-1 and TRBJ2-1; TRBD2 matches 11 bases. Germline loops: CDR1 DFQATT, CDR2 SNEGSKA (reference sequence). With 0 bases clipped from V and 0 bases from J, the junction kept 10 bases outside the gene matches. The CDR3 has 19 amino acids. CDR3 in DNA: TGCAGTGCTAGAGAGATCCCGGGACTAGCGGACAGCTCCTACAATGAGCAGTTCTTC. The encoded protein is CSAREIPGLADSSYNEQFF.